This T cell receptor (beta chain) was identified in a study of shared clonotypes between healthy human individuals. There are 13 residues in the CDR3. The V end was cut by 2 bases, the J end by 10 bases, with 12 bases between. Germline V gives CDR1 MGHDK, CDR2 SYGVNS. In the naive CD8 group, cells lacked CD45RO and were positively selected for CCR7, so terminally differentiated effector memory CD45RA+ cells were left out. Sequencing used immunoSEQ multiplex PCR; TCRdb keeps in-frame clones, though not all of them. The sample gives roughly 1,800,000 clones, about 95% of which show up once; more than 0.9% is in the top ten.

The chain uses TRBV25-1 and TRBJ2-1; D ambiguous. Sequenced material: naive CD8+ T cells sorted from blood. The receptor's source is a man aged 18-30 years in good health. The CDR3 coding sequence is TGTGCCAGCAGTGAACCCGACGAGATCGAGCAGTTCTTC. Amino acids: CASSEPDEIEQFF.